These 5 T cell receptor beta chains came from one sample sequenced in a study of cytomegalovirus exposure and HLA in healthy donors. PCR primers comprised 60 Vbeta and 13 Jbeta primers. Profiled with immunoSEQ multiplex PCR; TCRdb holds only in-frame clones, not every one. The sample consists of approximately 210,000 clones, 75% to 80% of them appearing once. Material for sequencing was PBMCs. All receptors come from a male donor in good health and CMV-seronegative.

This clone was seen only once. The chain has TRBV27 and TRBJ2-7; the match to TRBD2 covers 11 bases. Germline V lookup: CDR1 MNHEY, CDR2 SMNVEV (reference sequence). This CDR3 region has 19 residues. The junction had 16 bases not matched to a gene; V was cut back by 2 bases and J by 4 bases. The chain's CDR3 is CASSLRGIAGGPMGYEQYF. The DNA of the CDR3 is TGTGCCAGCAGTTTAAGGGGGATAGCGGGAGGGCCTATGGGGTACGAGCAGTACTTC.

The chain links TRBV28 to TRBJ2-5, with D perhaps matching TRBD1 (5 bases). V lost 4 bases and J lost 1, with 13 bases in between. The CDR3 contains 15 residues. Germline V CDR1 and CDR2: MDHEN, SYDVKM. In DNA, the CDR3 is TGTGCCAGCAGTTACCTATACAGGACCCAAGAGACCCAGTACTTC. It encodes CASSYLYRTQETQYF.

The V call is TRBV25-1, the J call TRBJ2-7; D unclear. The germline CDR1 and CDR2 sequences are MGHDK and SYGVNS. The CDR3 sequence is 12 residues long. The V end was cut by 6 bases, the J end by 0 bases, with 6 bases between. Written as DNA, the CDR3 is TGTGCCAGCAGGCAGGACTCCTACGAGCAGTACTTC. This gives the protein CASRQDSYEQYF.

This clone was counted at least ten times. The chain uses TRBV4-3 and TRBJ1-4, with D possibly matching TRBD1 (5 bases). Deletions cut 1 base from V and 8 bases from J, with 8 bases between. Germline V CDR1 and CDR2: LGHNA, YSLEER. This CDR3 is 13 amino acids long. The CDR3, as DNA: TGCGCCAGCAGCCAAGTAGACAGCGAAAAACTGTTTTTT. This encodes CASSQVDSEKLFF.

The chain links TRBV4-3 to TRBJ2-1, with TRBD2 matching over 11 bases. This CDR3 has 17 residues. The germline gives CDR1 LGHNA, CDR2 YSLEER. V trimming: 0 bases; J trimming: 9 bases; junction bases outside the gene matches: 10. The CDR3, as DNA: TGCGCCAGCAGCCAAGAGCCACTAGCGGGAGTAGGCGGTGAGCAGTTCTTC. Translation gives CASSQEPLAGVGGEQFF.